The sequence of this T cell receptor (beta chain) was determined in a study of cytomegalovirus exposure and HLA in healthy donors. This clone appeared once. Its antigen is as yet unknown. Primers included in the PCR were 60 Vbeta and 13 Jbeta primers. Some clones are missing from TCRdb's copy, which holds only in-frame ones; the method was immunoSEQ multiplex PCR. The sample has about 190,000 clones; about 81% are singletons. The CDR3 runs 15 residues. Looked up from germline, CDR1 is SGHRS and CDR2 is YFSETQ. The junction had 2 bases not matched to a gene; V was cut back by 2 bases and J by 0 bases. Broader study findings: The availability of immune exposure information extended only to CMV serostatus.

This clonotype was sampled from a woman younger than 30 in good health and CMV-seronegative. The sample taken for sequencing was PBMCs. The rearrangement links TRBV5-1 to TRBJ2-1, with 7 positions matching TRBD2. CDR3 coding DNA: TGCGCCAGCAGCTTTCAGCGGGACTCCTACAATGAGCAGTTCTTC. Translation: CASSFQRDSYNEQFF.